The 21 T cell receptor beta chains given below trace back to one sample, sequenced in a study of blood T cells in healthy people across ages. Then a second PCR, running roughly 6 to 11 cycles, was carried out with a sample-barcoded 5' primer and a J-beta primer mix. TCRdb fed the 5' RACE reads into MiXCR, producing one record per CDR3 protein. The sample has about 1 million distinct CDR3 sequences, 45% seen once. The sequenced sample was blood. The receptors stem from a woman aged 55-69 years in good health.

This clonotype was picked up a small number of times. V gene TRBV6-2 or TRBV6-3 combines with J gene TRBJ2-5, with 9 positions matching TRBD1. The J segment lost 4 bases and the V segment lost 4 bases, leaving 10 bases of the junction unmatched. The CDR3 covers 16 residues. In germline, CDR1 is MNHEY, CDR2 SVGEGT. The CDR3, as DNA: TGTGCCAGCAGTTTACCCGGGACAGGGACAGGAGAGACCCAGTACTTC. Protein: CASSLPGTGTGETQYF.

The rearrangement links TRBV9 to TRBJ2-1; 9 positions match TRBD1. The V gene end was trimmed by 2 bases and the J gene end by 7 bases; junction bases not matched to a gene: 4. Germline values: CDR1 SGDLS, CDR2 YYNGEE. The CDR3 has 14 residues. The CDR3 DNA sequence: TGTGCCAGCAGCGTTACAGGGGGCGGGAATGAGCAGTTCTTC. It is translated as CASSVTGGGNEQFF.

This clonotype showed up just a few times. The chain uses TRBV29-1 and TRBJ1-1; TRBD1 is a possible D gene (6 bases). CDR1 and CDR2 from the germline V gene are SQVTM and ANQGSEA. Between the trimmed V and J ends, which lost 7 bases and 1 base, there was a span of 16 bases. This CDR3 comprises 14 residues. The CDR3 bases are TGCAGCGCCAGAGACAGGATTTGGAACACTGAAGCTTTCTTT. Translation: CSARDRIWNTEAFF.

The rearrangement joins TRBV20-1 to TRBJ2-3; D possibly corresponds to TRBD1 (7 bases). This CDR3 region has 15 residues. Germline CDR1 and CDR2: DFQATT and SNEGSKA (reference sequence). V was clipped by 3 bases and J by 2 bases, with 15 bases between them. CDR3 protein: CSARRDRQLTDTQYF. The CDR3 nucleotides read TGCAGTGCTAGGCGGGACAGACAACTCACAGATACGCAGTATTTT.

Remarks on this clonotype: With a much larger clone just one base away, this may be a read error. The V call is TRBV20-1, the J call TRBJ2-1, with 12 bases that match TRBD2. Per the germline V gene, CDR1 is DFQATT and CDR2 is SNEGSKA (reference sequence). The CDR3 loop spans 14 amino acids. Written as DNA, the CDR3 is TGCAGTGCTAGAGGGACTAGCGGGGTTAATGGGCAGTTCTTC. Encoded protein: CSARGTSGVNGQFF.

This clonotype was picked up a small number of times. The chain carries TRBV5-1 and TRBJ2-5, with D perhaps matching TRBD1 or TRBD2 (6 bases each). This CDR3 spans 14 amino acids. The germline V and J ends were trimmed by 4 bases and 1 base, with 11 bases remaining between them. Germline V gene data show CDR1 as SGHRS and CDR2 as YFSETQ. The CDR3 coding sequence is TGCGCCAGCAGCGGAGGGACAACCCAAGAGACCCAGTACTTC. Its protein product is CASSGGTTQETQYF.

The J gene is TRBJ2-7, the V gene TRBV7-2; maybe TRBD1 (6 bases). The end of the DNA is better explained by TRBJ2-5, so the J call may be wrong. The CDR3 extends over 14 amino acids. In germline, CDR1 is SGHTA, CDR2 FQGNSA. The chain's CDR3 is CASTFRGLSETQYF. The CDR3 nucleotides read TGTGCCAGCACCTTCAGGGGCCTCTCAGAGACCCAGTACTTC.

This chain connects TRBV29-1 to TRBJ2-1; D remains ambiguous. The CDR3 loop spans 14 amino acids. The V gene lost 4 bases and the J gene lost 0 bases, with 10 bases spanning the gap. Germline values: CDR1 SQVTM, CDR2 ANQGSEA. The CDR3 loop is CSVGRIGSYNEQFF. The CDR3 nucleotides read TGCAGCGTTGGGCGCATCGGCTCCTACAATGAGCAGTTCTTC.

The rearrangement uses TRBV23-1 and TRBJ2-5; D unclear. The end of the DNA is better explained by TRBJ2-7, so the J call may be wrong. TRBV23-1 is given ORF status, its function remaining uncertain. The CDR3 has 15 residues. CDR3 coding DNA: TGCGCCAGCAGCCCCTCAGCCGGTTGGGGATACGAGCAGTACTTC. This encodes CASSPSAGWGYEQYF.

The chain employs TRBV6-5 and TRBJ1-4; no clear D. Trimming left V 0 bases short and J 4 bases short, with 12 bases between. This CDR3 is 16 amino acids long. Germline V lookup: CDR1 MNHEY, CDR2 SVGAGI. The CDR3 DNA reads TGTGCCAGCAGTTACTCAGGAGGGTTAAGTAATGAAAAACTGTTTTTT. It translates to CASSYSGGLSNEKLFF.

The table lists this clonotype with a few counts. This CDR3 reads CSANGPGTGELFF. CDR3 DNA: TGCAGTGCTAATGGGCCGGGTACCGGGGAGCTGTTTTTT. J is TRBJ2-2 and V is TRBV20-1; D not resolved. The ends were cut back, 4 bases at V and 5 bases at J, with 11 bases in the middle. The germline V gene has CDR1 DFQATT and CDR2 SNEGSKA (reference sequence). This CDR3 is built from 13 residues.

This sequence joins TRBV6-1 and TRBJ1-2; no firm D call. The CDR3 sequence is 12 residues long. Between the trimmed V and J ends, which lost 10 bases and 2 bases, there was a span of 11 bases. In germline, CDR1 is MNHNS, CDR2 SASEGT. For the CDR3, the DNA is TGTGCCATTGGAACATTAAACTATGGCTACACCTTC. It specifies CAIGTLNYGYTF.

This chain joins TRBV4-1 and TRBJ2-3; 10 bases match TRBD2. The CDR3 length is 17 residues. V was pared by 3 bases and J by 0 bases, with 6 bases of the junction left unmatched. Per germline, CDR1 MGHRA and CDR2 YSYEKL. CDR3 loop: CASSHSGTSESTDTQYF. For the CDR3, the DNA is TGCGCCAGCAGCCACTCCGGGACTAGCGAGAGCACAGATACGCAGTATTTT.

This clonotype occurred a few times. The rearrangement joins TRBV27 to TRBJ2-7, with 7 bases lining up with TRBD2. Per germline, CDR1 MNHEY and CDR2 SMNVEV (reference sequence). After removal of 3 bases from V and 5 bases from J, the junction contained 7 bases not matched to a gene. The CDR3 is made up of 14 amino acids. CDR3 sequence reads: CASSLPGRPHEQYF. In nucleotides, the CDR3 is TGTGCCAGCAGTTTGCCCGGGAGGCCCCACGAGCAGTACTTC.

The chain links TRBV2 to TRBJ2-7; D gene ambiguous. CDR3 size: 13 residues. Trimming shortened V by 10 bases and J by 1 base, and 14 bases separated the two germline ends. Germline CDR1 SNHLY, CDR2 FYNNEI. CDR3 amino acids: CATKAGQSYEQYF. CDR3 in DNA: TGTGCCACCAAAGCCGGGCAGTCCTACGAGCAGTACTTC.

This clonotype was counted at least ten times. V usage is TRBV5-1 and J usage is TRBJ1-6; D is unclear. V lost 0 bases to trimming and J lost 9 bases, with 7 bases between them. This CDR3 contains 13 residues. Germline CDR1 is SGHRS and CDR2 is YFSETQ. The CDR3 protein is CASSLDAGSPLHF. The CDR3 nucleotides read TGCGCCAGCAGCTTGGACGCAGGTTCACCCCTCCACTTT.

The gene calls are TRBV12-3 or TRBV12-4 and TRBJ2-3, with TRBD2 matching 8 bases. V shed 3 bases and J 4 bases; nucleotides not matched to a gene: 3. The CDR3 consists of 14 residues. DNA of the CDR3: TGTGCCAGCAGTTTTGGGACTAGGTCAGATACGCAGTATTTT. Protein product: CASSFGTRSDTQYF.

The rearrangement uses TRBV5-1 and TRBJ1-2, with D hard to call. The V gene's germline CDR1 is SGHRS and CDR2 YFSETQ. This CDR3 comprises 12 residues. Trimming pared 0 bases from V and 8 bases from J, leaving 8 bases between. The CDR3 here is CASSLDFGGYTF. DNA for the CDR3: TGCGCCAGCAGCTTGGATTTTGGGGGCTACACCTTC.

The rearrangement uses TRBV7-9 and TRBJ2-6; TRBD1 might be the D (6 bases). V lost 4 bases to trimming and J lost 0 bases, with 19 bases between them. CDR1 and CDR2 from the germline V gene are SEHNR and FQNEAQ (reference sequence). The CDR3 consists of 19 residues. The CDR3 spells CASSSRQETRCSGANVLTF. CDR3 bases: TGTGCCAGCAGCTCCCGACAGGAGACAAGATGCTCTGGGGCCAACGTCCTGACTTTC. The entire variable domain, with the rest obtained from reference TRBV7-9 and TRBJ2-6, is as follows: DTGVSQNPRHKITKRGQNVTFRCDPISEHNRLYWYRQTLGQGPEFLTYFQNEAQLEKSRLLSDRFSAERPKGSFSTLEIQRTEQGDSAMYLCASSSRQETRCSGANVLTFGAGSRLTVL.

The chain couples TRBV6-5 to TRBJ2-1; 10 nucleotides agree with TRBD2. V lost 2 bases and J lost 3; bases outside the gene matches: 7. This CDR3 contains 17 residues. Germline-derived CDR1 and CDR2 are MNHEY and SVGAGI. DNA for the CDR3: TGTGCCAGCAGTTACGGGGGACTAGCGACAGTCTACAATGAGCAGTTCTTC. Residues: CASSYGGLATVYNEQFF.

This clonotype has more than one count but fewer than ten. The chain combines TRBV5-5 with TRBJ2-7; 12 nucleotides match TRBD1. J gave up 5 bases and V 0 bases, and 3 bases lay outside the gene matches. CDR1 and CDR2 (germline): SGHKS, YYEKEE (reference sequence). The CDR3 is 15 amino acids. The CDR3 coding sequence is TGTGCCAGCAGCTTGGTGGGACAGGGGGCGCACGAGCAGTACTTC. Translated, it gives CASSLVGQGAHEQYF.